These 15 T cell receptor beta chains were all obtained from the same sample, sequenced in a study of OX40 agonist ivuxolimab in advanced cancers. Profiled with immunoSEQ multiplex PCR; TCRdb holds only in-frame clones, not every one. The data contain 55,000 to 70,000 clones, 84% of them singletons. Specimen: CD4+ or CD8+ T cells sorted from blood, collected in a trial of the OX40 agonist ivuxolimab. The receptors come from an adult with an advanced solid tumor such as melanoma, head and neck, liver or kidney cancer.

This chain's CDR3 is CASSPTGGAYEQYF. CDR3 sequence (DNA): TGTGCCAGCAGCCCGACAGGGGGGGCCTACGAGCAGTACTTC. This chain joins TRBV7-2 and TRBJ2-7; 9 bases match TRBD1. J was trimmed by 2 bases and V by 5 bases; bases with no gene match: 4. Germline V gives CDR1 SGHTA, CDR2 FQGNSA. The length of the CDR3 is 14 residues.

This rearrangement joins TRBV5-5 to TRBJ2-1, with D uncertain. The CDR3 covers 15 residues. CDR1 SGHKS and CDR2 YYEKEE come from the germline V gene (reference sequence). The V end lost 0 bases, the J end lost 0 bases, and 7 bases lay between the germline ends. CDR3 residues: CASSLELRSYNEQFF. The CDR3 bases are TGTGCCAGCAGCTTGGAACTTCGCTCCTACAATGAGCAGTTCTTC. The full variable domain, with the rest looked up from reference TRBV5-5 and TRBJ2-1, is DAGVTQSPTHLIKTRGQQVTLRCSPISGHKSVSWYQQVLGQGPQFIFQYYEKEERGRGNFPDRFSARQFPNYSSELNVNALLLGDSALYLCASSLELRSYNEQFFGPGTRLTVL.

The genes are TRBV30 and TRBJ2-5; 7 positions agree with TRBD2. From germline, CDR1 is GTSNPN and CDR2 SVGIG (reference sequence). This CDR3 spans 17 amino acids. The junction had 13 bases not matched to a gene; V was cut back by 2 bases and J by 1 base. The CDR3 bases are TGTGCCTGGAGTCCTCCCCTATCGGGAGGCTTCCAAGAGACCCAGTACTTC. Its protein is CAWSPPLSGGFQETQYF.

The DNA for the CDR3 is TGTGCCAGCTCAGCGCGACAGGGTGCGGACTATGGCTACACCTTC. This sequence encodes CASSARQGADYGYTF. This chain links TRBV18 with TRBJ1-2, with 7 bases lining up with TRBD1. From germline, CDR1 is KGHSH and CDR2 LQKENI. Trimming at V came to 5 bases and at J to 3 bases, leaving 9 bases not matched to a gene. There are 15 residues in the CDR3.

This clone was observed a single time. The chain links TRBV19 to TRBJ1-1; D is undetermined. V was shortened by 2 bases and J by 1 base, with 14 bases between the two germline ends. Germline V gene sequence: CDR1 LNHDA, CDR2 SQIVND (reference sequence). The CDR3 sequence is 16 residues long. CDR3 nucleotide sequence: TGTGCCAGTAGTATACGCGGCAGCCTTGGGAACACTGAAGCTTTCTTT. Translated: CASSIRGSLGNTEAFF. Filled out from reference TRBV19 and TRBJ1-1, the complete variable domain reads DGGITQSPKYLFRKEGQNVTLSCEQNLNHDAMYWYRQDPGQGLRLIYYSQIVNDFQKGDIAEGYSVSREKKESFPLTVTSAQKNPTAFYLCASSIRGSLGNTEAFFGQGTRLTVV.

V gene TRBV7-3 combines with J gene TRBJ1-1; 9 nucleotides match TRBD1. CDR1 and CDR2 from the germline V gene are SGHTA and FQGTGA. This CDR3 spans 14 amino acids. Trimming removed 5 bases from V and 6 bases from J; junction bases left unmatched: 7. The CDR3, as DNA: TGTGCCAGCAGCCCAGGGACAGGGTCTGCTGAAGCTTTCTTT. Protein: CASSPGTGSAEAFF.

The chain links TRBV4-2 to TRBJ1-3, with a possible D match to TRBD1 (5 bases). V was trimmed by 0 bases and J by 0 bases, leaving 15 bases between them. Germline CDR1 and CDR2: LGHNA and YNFKEQ. The CDR3 spans 18 residues. CDR3 amino acids: CASSQDRAGRVSGNTIYF. The CDR3 DNA follows: TGTGCCAGCAGCCAAGATCGGGCAGGGAGGGTCTCTGGAAACACCATATATTTT.

The gene calls are TRBV18 and TRBJ2-7; 12 nucleotides match TRBD1. CDR1 KGHSH and CDR2 LQKENI come from the germline V gene. The junction had 4 bases not matched to a gene; V was cut back by 4 bases and J by 3 bases. CDR3 length: 15 residues. The CDR3 bases are TGTGCCAGCTCACTGGGACAGGGGGCGTTCTACGAGCAGTACTTC. Protein product: CASSLGQGAFYEQYF.

V gene TRBV2 combines with J gene TRBJ2-3; D remains ambiguous. The V and J ends lost 7 bases and 4 bases respectively, with 12 bases between them. CDR1 is SNHLY and CDR2 is FYNNEI in the germline V gene. The CDR3 contains 13 residues. As DNA, the CDR3 is TGTGCCAGCATCAAAGGGTGGTCAGATACGCAGTATTTT. This encodes CASIKGWSDTQYF.

The V gene is TRBV6-4, the J gene TRBJ1-2; 8 bases agree with TRBD1. The CDR3 spans 13 residues. The V gene's germline CDR1 is MRHNA and CDR2 SNTAGT. The ends lost 5 bases at V and 8 bases at J; junction bases unmatched: 7. The DNA for the CDR3 is TGTGCCAGCAGTCCGGACAGGGATCAGGGCTACACCTTC. It codes for CASSPDRDQGYTF.

This clone has just a few counts. CDR3 nucleotides: TGTGCCACTCGTCGGGGGGCCGCCTACGAGCAGTACTTC. It is translated as CATRRGAAYEQYF. The V call is TRBV2, the J call TRBJ2-7; D is possibly TRBD2 (7 bases). V was trimmed by 10 bases and J by 2 bases, leaving 15 bases between them. CDR3 size: 13 residues. Germline V gene sequence: CDR1 SNHLY, CDR2 FYNNEI.

This clone was counted once. The rearrangement uses TRBV19 and TRBJ1-2; D not resolved. This CDR3 has 13 amino acids. V shed 7 bases and J shed 8 bases, with 17 bases lying between them. Germline assignment: CDR1 LNHDA and CDR2 SQIVND (reference sequence). The CDR3 loop is CASTASTRRGYTF. Written as DNA, the CDR3 is TGTGCCAGTACGGCGAGTACCCGGCGGGGCTACACCTTC.

The chain uses TRBV2 and TRBJ2-7; TRBD2 matches 8 bases. V was clipped by 8 bases and J by 5 bases; unmatched bases: 8. Germline V gene data show CDR1 as SNHLY and CDR2 as FYNNEI. CDR3 length: 13 amino acids. Written as DNA, the CDR3 is TGTGCCAGCGACGGGGGGGACGGGAACGAGCAGTACTTC. This encodes CASDGGDGNEQYF.

The chain employs TRBV5-1 and TRBJ2-5; the D call may be TRBD1 or TRBD2 (6 bases each). The J call is in doubt because the DNA end fits TRBJ2-7 better. Per germline, CDR1 SGHRS and CDR2 YFSETQ. The CDR3 totals 13 residues. The CDR3 coding sequence is TGCGCCAGCAGCCACCAAGGGGGGTACGAGCAGTACTTC. Translated: CASSHQGGYEQYF.

This clone has only a few counts. The rearrangement uses TRBV28 and TRBJ1-1, with unresolved D. The CDR3 has 12 residues. Germline-derived CDR1 and CDR2 are MDHEN and SYDVKM. Trimming stripped 2 bases from V and 9 bases from J, with 10 bases between. This CDR3 is CASSLGPAQAFF. The CDR3 DNA sequence: TGTGCCAGCAGTTTAGGTCCGGCCCAAGCTTTCTTT.